This passage covers 14 T cell receptor beta chains from one sample sequenced in a study of beta chain features in type 1 diabetes (dated by TCRdb to the late 2010s). General study outcomes and caveats: In all four CD4+ subsets, TCRB CDR3 length was moderately but significantly shorter in type 1 diabetes patients.

Library method: the immunoSEQ multiplex PCR assay. The entire amount of isolated RNA was reverse transcribed using the High Capacity cDNA Reverse Transcription Kit, so the sequenced TCRB transcripts were expressed ones. TCRdb's version of the immuneACCESS table is confined to in-frame rearrangements and falls short of the full clone set. An unresolved V gene accounts for under half of the shortfall where checked; the remainder is of unknown origin. This sample comprises 600,000 to 700,000 clones, around 15% of them detected only once. The ten top clones hold approximately 0.022% of the sample. What these receptors recognize is not known. The specimen was naive CD4+ T cells from blood. In light of the paper, this sample's cell subset or site label describes: true naive CD4+ T cells. These receptors were collected from a man aged 18 to 29 with type 1 diabetes.

The chain uses TRBV5-4 and TRBJ2-4, with D hard to call. The CDR3 has 13 residues. Trimming removed 0 bases at V and 8 bases at J, with 9 bases between. Germline loops: CDR1 SGHNT, CDR2 YYREEE (reference sequence). The CDR3 DNA follows: TGTGCCAGCAGCTTGGAAGCCGAGGACATTCAGTACTTC. Protein sequence: CASSLEAEDIQYF.

As for this clone: Other DNA sequences within the sample encode an identical CDR3. The chain uses TRBV5-1 and TRBJ2-5; D is unresolved. V lost 0 bases, J lost 5 bases, and 5 bases lay in between. Germline V gene data show CDR1 as SGHRS and CDR2 as YFSETQ. This CDR3 contains 12 residues. The CDR3 here is CASSLGVETQYF. The CDR3 region has the DNA TGCGCCAGCAGCTTGGGGGTGGAGACCCAGTACTTC.

Comments on this clone: Other DNA sequences in the same sample also yield this CDR3. The chain joins TRBV2 to TRBJ2-5; D not resolved. Germline lookup yields CDR1 SNHLY and CDR2 FYNNEI. The V and J ends lost 5 bases and 2 bases respectively, with 3 bases between them. CDR3 length equals 11 residues. This CDR3 is CASSYQETQYF. In nucleotides, the CDR3 is TGTGCCAGCAGTTATCAAGAGACCCAGTACTTC.

V gene TRBV7-2 combines with J gene TRBJ2-5, with TRBD1 as a possible D gene (5 bases). The CDR3 length is 15 residues. Deletions cut 6 bases from V and 5 bases from J, with 19 bases between. The germline CDR1 and CDR2 sequences are SGHTA and FQGNSA. The CDR3 nucleotides are TGTGCCAGCAGTCCCCCGGCCAGGGTCGGGGAGACCCAGTACTTC. Encoded protein: CASSPPARVGETQYF.

This clone appeared a few times. V and J are TRBV29-1 and TRBJ1-2; the D is unclear. The CDR3 consists of 14 residues. The germline V and J ends were trimmed by 3 bases and 2 bases, with 13 bases remaining between them. Germline CDR1 SQVTM, CDR2 ANQGSEA. The CDR3, as DNA: TGCAGCGTTGAGAGCAGGTTATCCAACTATGGCTACACCTTC. Amino acids: CSVESRLSNYGYTF.

This clone turned up a few times. Written as DNA, the CDR3 is TGTGCCAGCAGCTTAATGGCAGCAAATCAGCCCCAGCATTTT. Its protein is CASSLMAANQPQHF. The chain carries TRBV7-2 and TRBJ1-5, with unresolved D. The V end was cut by 2 bases, the J end by 4 bases, with 9 bases between. The germline CDR1 and CDR2 sequences are SGHTA and FQGNSA. The CDR3 spans 14 residues.

V gene TRBV7-2 combines with J gene TRBJ1-1; D is undetermined. Germline-derived CDR1 and CDR2 are SGHTA and FQGNSA. Trimming took off 2 bases at V and 6 bases at J, with 4 bases between the two ends. This CDR3 has 11 residues. DNA for the CDR3: TGTGCCAGCAGCTTAACGTCTGAAGCTTTCTTT. As protein: CASSLTSEAFF.

The chain couples TRBV7-9 to TRBJ2-7; D is perhaps TRBD1 (6 bases). Germline CDR1 SEHNR, CDR2 FQNEAQ (reference sequence). The CDR3 sequence is 12 residues long. Trimming pared 8 bases from V and 3 bases from J, leaving 11 bases between. The CDR3 sequence is CASWKGDYEQYF. CDR3 in DNA: TGTGCCAGCTGGAAGGGGGACTACGAGCAGTACTTC.

This chain uses TRBV29-1 with TRBJ2-7, with D possibly matching TRBD1 (5 bases). The V end lost 2 bases, the J end lost 7 bases, and 15 bases lay between the germline ends. In germline, CDR1 is SQVTM, CDR2 ANQGSEA. The CDR3 is 13 residues long. CDR3 DNA sequence: TGCAGCGTTGAACAGGGCCAGCCTAGAGAGCAGTACTTC. It translates to CSVEQGQPREQYF.

This clone came up a few times. The chain carries TRBV19 and TRBJ1-4; D remains ambiguous. Trimming removed 6 bases from V and 0 bases from J, with 8 bases in between. CDR1 is LNHDA and CDR2 is SQIVND in the germline V gene (reference sequence). The CDR3 length is 14 residues. CDR3 region: CASRRTATNEKLFF. Written as DNA, the CDR3 is TGTGCCAGTAGAAGGACTGCAACTAATGAAAAACTGTTTTTT.

This clone was counted a few times. Different DNA sequences within this sample yield the same CDR3. The chain employs TRBV15 and TRBJ2-1, with unresolved D. V was trimmed by 0 bases and J by 8 bases, leaving 5 bases between them. The CDR3 contains 12 residues. The germline V gene encodes CDR1 LNHNV and CDR2 YYDKDF (reference sequence). CDR3 loop: CATSRDLYEQFF. DNA of the CDR3: TGTGCCACCAGCAGAGATTTGTATGAGCAGTTCTTC.

About this clone itself: Other DNA sequences in the same sample also yield this CDR3. The rearrangement uses TRBV18 and TRBJ2-5; D possibly matches TRBD1 or TRBD2 (5 bases each). Germline CDR1 reads KGHSH; CDR2 reads LQKENI. The CDR3 runs 14 residues. Trimming cost V 3 bases and J 3 bases, with 11 bases left between them. CDR3 in amino acids: CASSPRGGEETQYF. CDR3 DNA sequence: TGTGCCAGCTCACCGAGGGGCGGTGAAGAGACCCAGTACTTC.

A few counts support this clone. The rearrangement links TRBV29-1 to TRBJ2-2, with a tentative D call TRBD2 (6 bases). V was cut by 5 bases and J by 6 bases, with 13 bases left in between. Germline-derived CDR1 and CDR2 are SQVTM and ANQGSEA. The CDR3 runs 13 residues. The CDR3, as DNA: TGCAGCGTTTGGGCCCGGGGGTCCGGGGAGCTGTTTTTT. This sequence encodes CSVWARGSGELFF.

The chain employs TRBV5-1 and TRBJ2-3; possibly TRBD1 or TRBD2 for D (5 bases each). The CDR3 spans 17 residues. The V gene lost 0 bases and the J gene lost 1 base, with 15 bases spanning the gap. CDR1 is SGHRS and CDR2 is YFSETQ in the germline V gene. CDR3 loop: CASSLVRGRGGTDTQYF. The DNA for the CDR3 is TGCGCCAGCAGCTTGGTGAGGGGCCGAGGAGGCACAGATACGCAGTATTTT.